One sample yielded the 12 T cell receptor beta chains listed below, sequenced in a study of blood T cell repertoires in COVID-19. Only in-frame clones appear in the TCRdb table, and some are missing; sequencing was by immunoSEQ multiplex PCR. The table lists approximately 210,000 clones, about nine tenths of them singletons, with 5.5% to 8.5% in the top ten. The sequenced material came from PBMCs or T cells enriched from blood (not recorded which). The receptors come from a man between 25 and 39 years old in a cohort exposed to, infected with or recovered from COVID-19 (not recorded which).

This clone was recorded once. J is TRBJ2-3 and V is TRBV2; 7 nucleotides match TRBD2. The CDR3 runs 17 residues. The germline V gene encodes CDR1 SNHLY and CDR2 FYNNEI. Unmatched junction bases numbered 6, after V lost 0 bases and J lost 0 bases. CDR3 amino acids: CASSEALRLASTDTQYF. The CDR3 DNA is TGTGCCAGCAGTGAAGCGCTTCGACTAGCTAGCACAGATACGCAGTATTTT.

V usage is TRBV6-5 and J usage is TRBJ1-4, with D perhaps TRBD1 (5 bases). CDR3 length: 14 residues. Germline V gives CDR1 MNHEY, CDR2 SVGAGI. Between the trimmed V and J ends, which lost 5 bases and 8 bases, there was a span of 15 bases. CDR3 in amino acids: CASSRDFPEEKLFF. For the CDR3, the DNA is TGTGCCAGCAGTCGGGACTTCCCGGAGGAAAAACTGTTTTTT.

V is TRBV5-1 and J is TRBJ2-1; 7 bases map to TRBD2. This CDR3 has 13 amino acids. J lost 4 bases, V lost 5 bases, and 3 bases had no gene match. Germline CDR1 reads SGHRS; CDR2 reads YFSETQ. CDR3 loop: CASRGGSYNEQFF. For the CDR3, the DNA is TGCGCCAGCAGGGGAGGGAGTTACAATGAGCAGTTCTTC.

V usage is TRBV9 and J usage is TRBJ2-2, with D tentatively TRBD2 (5 bases). The ends were cut back, 0 bases at V and 5 bases at J, with 11 bases in the middle. Germline V gene sequence: CDR1 SGDLS, CDR2 YYNGEE. This CDR3 is 15 amino acids long. The CDR3 loop is CASSVGQEATGELFF. DNA of the CDR3: TGTGCCAGCAGCGTAGGGCAGGAGGCTACCGGGGAGCTGTTTTTT.

The chain recombines TRBV12-3 or TRBV12-4 with TRBJ2-7, with 8 bases identical to TRBD2. After removal of 3 bases from V and 10 bases from J, the junction contained 8 bases not matched to a gene. The CDR3 length is 13 residues. The CDR3 spells CASSFFLAGGQYF. The CDR3 coding sequence is TGTGCCAGCAGTTTTTTCCTTGCGGGAGGTCAGTACTTC.

This chain joins TRBV5-6 and TRBJ2-7; D is perhaps TRBD2 (5 bases). Germline CDR1 SGHDT, CDR2 YYEEEE. The CDR3 extends over 12 amino acids. V was cut by 3 bases and J by 3 bases, with 7 bases left in between. CDR3 sequence reads: CASSSGNYEQYF. The CDR3 bases are TGTGCCAGCAGCTCGGGGAACTACGAGCAGTACTTC.

The chain carries TRBV3-1 (or the pseudogene TRBV3-2) and TRBJ2-1; 15 bases map to TRBD2. Germline-derived CDR1 and CDR2 are LGHDT and YNNKEL (reference sequence). This CDR3 contains 18 residues. The junction had 5 bases not matched to a gene; V was cut back by 4 bases and J by 1 base. The CDR3 loop is CASSPGLAGGLSYNEQFF. The DNA of the CDR3 is TGTGCCAGCAGCCCTGGACTAGCGGGAGGGTTGTCCTACAATGAGCAGTTCTTC.

The V call is TRBV2, the J call TRBJ2-6; no definite D call. From germline, CDR1 is SNHLY and CDR2 FYNNEI. This CDR3 region has 15 residues. Trimming removed 3 bases from V and 2 bases from J, with 8 bases in between. In DNA form, the CDR3 reads TGTGCCAGCAGTGACCAGGTGGCTGGGGCCAACGTCCTGACTTTC. It translates to CASSDQVAGANVLTF.

The chain is built from TRBV18 and TRBJ2-1, with a weak D call TRBD2 (5 bases). The CDR3 spans 15 residues. Per the germline V gene, CDR1 is KGHSH and CDR2 is LQKENI. V was clipped by 0 bases and J by 9 bases, with 15 bases between them. CDR3 region: CASSPPDSALGEQFF. The CDR3, as DNA: TGTGCCAGCTCACCACCAGATAGCGCGCTCGGTGAGCAGTTCTTC. Based on the CDR3 plus reference TRBV18 and TRBJ2-1, the full variable domain is NAGVMQNPRHLVRRRGQEARLRCSPMKGHSHVYWYRQLPEEGLKFMVYLQKENIIDESGMPKERFSAEFPKEGPSILRIQQVVRGDSAAYFCASSPPDSALGEQFFGPGTRLTVL.

V gene TRBV18 combines with J gene TRBJ2-7, with 7 nucleotides matching TRBD2. The CDR3 contains 18 residues. V lost 2 bases and J lost 3; bases outside the gene matches: 16. Germline V gene sequence: CDR1 KGHSH, CDR2 LQKENI. The CDR3 loop reads CASSPTISSSRDYYEQYF. CDR3 bases: TGTGCCAGCTCACCAACTATCTCCAGTAGCCGGGACTACTACGAGCAGTACTTC.

This chain connects TRBV11-1 to TRBJ1-2; D unclear. Germline V gene data show CDR1 as SGHAT and CDR2 as FQDESV (reference sequence). The CDR3 spans 14 residues. V was clipped by 1 base and J by 8 bases, with 14 bases between them. The CDR3 DNA reads TGTGCCAGCAGCTTAGTAGGACTTTGGAACGGCTACACCTTC. This sequence encodes CASSLVGLWNGYTF.

Only a few counts were recorded for this clone. The chain carries TRBV28 and TRBJ2-7; TRBD1 agrees at 8 bases. The CDR3 runs to 14 residues. The V gene's germline CDR1 is MDHEN and CDR2 SYDVKM. V shed 5 bases, J shed 2 bases, and the junction held 5 bases outside the gene matches. CDR3 in DNA: TGTGCCAGCAGTCCGGACAGGGTCCCCTACGAGCAGTACTTC. Translating gives CASSPDRVPYEQYF.